These T cell receptor beta chains were read from a single sample in a study of T cell responses to AZD1222 COVID-19 vaccine. This table comes from immunoSEQ multiplex PCR, and its TCRdb copy is limited to in-frame clones, with some not included. The repertoire holds 90,000 to 100,000 clones, with around 87% as singletons. The source was peripheral blood, collected on day 0 of AZD1222 vaccination. The receptor source for this set is an adult in good health. Both conserved end residues are part of each CDR3. D genes are given only for firm matches. Only some rows state a clone size, as once, few, many or a class for expanded clones.

j_call d_call clone_size v_call cdr3_aa cdr3_nt
TRBJ1-5 - few TRBV30 CAWSRMSNQPQHF TGTGCCTGGAGTAGGATGAGCAATCAGCCCCAGCATTTT
TRBJ2-6 - - TRBV3-1/TRBV3-2 CASSQDRRVLTF TGTGCCAGCAGCCAAGACAGGCGCGTCCTGACTTTC
TRBJ2-7 TRBD2 - TRBV28 CASSPVTSNYEQYF TGTGCCAGCAGCCCGGTGACTAGCAATTACGAGCAGTACTTC
TRBJ1-6 - - TRBV28 CATRRGRNSPLHF TGTGCCACCCGACGGGGGCGAAATTCACCCCTCCACTTT
TRBJ1-4 TRBD1 once TRBV3-1/TRBV3-2 CASSRGQVNEKLFF TGTGCCAGCAGCCGCGGACAGGTCAACGAAAAACTGTTTTTT
TRBJ2-7 - few TRBV2 CASGRESYEQYF TGTGCCAGCGGCAGGGAGTCCTACGAGCAGTACTTC
TRBJ1-1 - many TRBV4-2 CASSQQVNTEAFF TGTGCCAGCAGCCAACAGGTCAACACTGAAGCTTTCTTT
TRBJ2-3 TRBD2 - TRBV7-8 CASSLALTGRGRASTDTQYF TGTGCCAGCAGCTTAGCGCTAACTGGTCGAGGGAGGGCCAGCACAGATACGCAGTATTTT
TRBJ1-2 - - TRBV5-5 CASGPMDGYTF TGTGCCAGCGGCCCAATGGACGGCTACACCTTC
TRBJ1-2 - - TRBV5-1 CASSLVGDVNYGYTF TGCGCCAGCAGCCTGGTAGGGGACGTTAACTATGGCTACACCTTC
TRBJ2-3 - - TRBV12-3/TRBV12-4 CASSFSYTDTQYF TGTGCCAGCAGTTTTTCGTATACAGATACGCAGTATTTT
TRBJ1-2 - - TRBV19 CASSIAGGYGYTF TGTGCCAGTAGTATCGCAGGAGGATATGGCTACACCTTC
TRBJ2-7 TRBD1 - TRBV3-1/TRBV3-2 CASSHLTGAEQYF TGTGCCAGCAGCCACTTGACAGGGGCCGAGCAGTACTTC
TRBJ1-3 - - TRBV19 CASTFDEASSGNTIYF TGTGCCAGTACTTTTGACGAGGCGAGCTCTGGAAACACCATATATTTT